A selection of T cell receptor beta chains follows, all from one sample in a study of T cells in Graves' hyperthyroidism and ophthalmopathy. One entry per CDR3 protein, called by TCRdb with MiXCR from the multiplex PCR reads. This table has hundreds of thousands of distinct CDR3 sequences, roughly 15% appearing once. Input material: blood. All receptors derive from a woman between 18 and 29 years old with Graves' hyperthyroidism. Each CDR3 is given with its conserved first and last residue. D genes are given only for firm matches. Expanded clones are given a class, and other clones once, few, many or no size at all.

V: TRBV20-1
D: .
size: few
J: TRBJ2-2
CDR3: CSARDFGAELFF
DNA: TGCAGTGCTAGAGATTTTGGCGCGGAGCTGTTTTTT

V: TRBV7-2
D: TRBD1
size: .
J: TRBJ2-7
CDR3: CASSLARTGYVPLSYEQYF
DNA: TGTGCCAGCAGCTTAGCCCGGACAGGGTATGTTCCCTTGTCCTACGAGCAGTACTTC

V: TRBV28
D: .
size: many
J: TRBJ2-7
CDR3: CASSLYVPVPSSYEQYF
DNA: TGTGCCAGCAGTTTATACGTTCCGGTGCCGAGCTCCTACGAGCAGTACTTC

V: TRBV24-1
D: TRBD2
size: .
J: TRBJ2-4
CDR3: CATSDSLTPHSSGRLIGRNIQYF
DNA: TGTGCCACCAGTGATTCCCTTACCCCTCATAGTAGCGGGAGGTTGATTGGGCGGAACATTCAGTACTTC

V: TRBV12-5
D: TRBD1
size: .
J: TRBJ2-5
CDR3: CASGLVLRDRQETQYF
DNA: TGTGCTAGTGGTTTGGTACTTCGGGACAGACAAGAGACCCAGTACTTC

V: TRBV7-8
D: .
size: many
J: TRBJ1-5
CDR3: CASSLGQGWESNQPQHF
DNA: TGTGCCAGCAGCTTAGGCCAGGGGTGGGAAAGCAATCAGCCCCAGCATTTT

V: TRBV27
D: .
size: many
J: TRBJ1-5
CDR3: CASRQWGSPTGGQPQHF
DNA: TGTGCCAGCAGACAGTGGGGGAGCCCAACGGGGGGACAGCCCCAGCATTTT

V: TRBV24-1
D: .
size: .
J: TRBJ2-7
CDR3: CATSDGDMGYEQYF
DNA: TGTGCCACCAGTGATGGGGATATGGGCTACGAGCAGTACTTC

V: TRBV28
D: TRBD2
size: many
J: TRBJ2-2
CDR3: CASSTGTSGSFVHTGELFF
DNA: TGTGCCAGCAGTACCGGGACTAGCGGGAGTTTCGTGCACACCGGGGAGCTGTTTTTT

V: TRBV4-1
D: TRBD1
size: .
J: TRBJ1-5
CDR3: CASSLRTGGPNQPQHF
DNA: TGCGCCAGCAGCCTAAGGACAGGGGGTCCTAATCAGCCCCAGCATTTT

V: TRBV18
D: TRBD1
size: .
J: TRBJ1-3
CDR3: CASSPSGTASGNTIYF
DNA: TGTGCCAGCTCACCCTCCGGGACAGCCTCTGGAAACACCATATATTTT

V: TRBV20-1
D: .
size: many
J: TRBJ2-2
CDR3: CSALTGNTGELFF
DNA: TGCAGTGCTCTGACGGGTAACACCGGGGAGCTGTTTTTT

V: TRBV20-1
D: .
size: many
J: TRBJ2-1
CDR3: CSARDRTGYNEQFF
DNA: TGCAGTGCTAGAGATCGGACTGGCTACAATGAGCAGTTCTTC

V: TRBV2
D: .
size: many
J: TRBJ1-1
CDR3: CASSEARVRALVAEAFF
DNA: TGTGCCAGCAGTGAAGCCAGGGTTCGGGCCCTTGTTGCTGAAGCTTTCTTT

V: TRBV15
D: .
size: few
J: TRBJ1-4
CDR3: CATSRDLPGGEKLFF
DNA: TGTGCCACCAGCAGAGATTTGCCTGGGGGTGAAAAACTGTTTTTT

V: TRBV5-1
D: TRBD1
size: .
J: TRBJ1-1
CDR3: CASARGPEAFF
DNA: TGCGCCAGCGCAAGGGGGCCTGAAGCTTTCTTT

V: TRBV18
D: TRBD1
size: many
J: TRBJ1-1
CDR3: CASAPGTGDTEAFF
DNA: TGTGCCAGCGCACCCGGGACAGGAGACACTGAAGCTTTCTTT

V: TRBV7-8
D: TRBD2
size: many
J: TRBJ2-2
CDR3: CASSLRSGLNTGELFF
DNA: TGTGCCAGCAGCTTACGGTCGGGACTAAACACCGGGGAGCTGTTTTTT

V: TRBV27
D: .
size: many
J: TRBJ2-2
CDR3: CASITPYRDTGELFF
DNA: TGTGCCAGCATCACCCCTTACAGGGACACCGGGGAGCTGTTTTTT

V: TRBV9
D: TRBD2
size: many
J: TRBJ2-1
CDR3: CASSAGGGGTYNEQFF
DNA: TGTGCCAGCAGCGCGGGAGGGGGGGGGACCTACAATGAGCAGTTCTTC

V: TRBV5-1
D: TRBD2
size: many
J: TRBJ2-1
CDR3: CASKPPWGGRDNEQFF
DNA: TGCGCCAGCAAACCCCCCTGGGGCGGGAGGGACAATGAGCAGTTCTTC

V: TRBV10-3
D: TRBD1
size: .
J: TRBJ1-2
CDR3: CAISEPTGTSYTF
DNA: TGTGCCATCAGTGAACCGACAGGGACGAGCTACACCTTC

V: TRBV5-4
D: TRBD1
size: .
J: TRBJ2-7
CDR3: CASSSGTGRHEQYF
DNA: TGTGCCAGCAGCTCGGGGACAGGGAGGCACGAGCAGTACTTC

V: TRBV11-2
D: TRBD1
size: many
J: TRBJ1-1
CDR3: CASSSPTGRDTEAFF
DNA: TGTGCCAGCAGCTCCCCGACAGGGAGGGACACTGAAGCTTTCTTT

V: TRBV4-1
D: .
size: many
J: TRBJ2-1
CDR3: CASSQERRGYYEQFF
DNA: TGCGCCAGCAGCCAAGAAAGAAGGGGGTACTATGAGCAGTTCTTC

V: TRBV19
D: .
size: .
J: TRBJ2-1
CDR3: CASSVKQGSSYNEQFF
DNA: TGTGCCAGTAGTGTGAAACAAGGGTCCTCCTACAATGAGCAGTTCTTC

V: TRBV18
D: .
size: .
J: TRBJ2-3
CDR3: CASSRTGTGDGTQYF
DNA: TGTGCCAGCTCACGGACCGGGACCGGGGACGGTACGCAGTATTTT

V: TRBV9
D: TRBD1
size: few
J: TRBJ1-2
CDR3: CASSVGRGTGPNYGYTF
DNA: TGTGCCAGCAGCGTAGGGCGCGGGACAGGGCCCAACTATGGCTACACCTTC

V: TRBV6-6
D: .
size: .
J: TRBJ1-5
CDR3: CASSYSGPRGNQPQHF
DNA: TGTGCCAGCAGTTACTCCGGGCCCAGGGGCAATCAGCCCCAGCATTTT

V: TRBV28
D: .
size: many
J: TRBJ1-5
CDR3: CASSPGLQPQHF
DNA: TGTGCCAGCAGCCCCGGGCTTCAGCCCCAGCATTTT

V: TRBV6-1
D: .
size: many
J: TRBJ1-1
CDR3: CASTDKRATEAFF
DNA: TGTGCCAGCACGGACAAAAGGGCCACTGAAGCTTTCTTT

V: TRBV5-6
D: .
size: .
J: TRBJ1-4
CDR3: CASSPKTGLNEKLFF
DNA: TGTGCCAGCAGCCCCAAGACAGGTCTTAATGAAAAACTGTTTTTT

V: TRBV6-1
D: .
size: .
J: TRBJ2-7
CDR3: CASSFGRGDEQYF
DNA: TGTGCCAGCAGCTTTGGCAGGGGGGACGAGCAGTACTTC

V: TRBV4-2
D: .
size: once
J: TRBJ2-7
CDR3: CASSQDYGTLYEQYF
DNA: TGTGCCAGCAGCCAAGATTACGGGACACTCTACGAGCAGTACTTC

V: TRBV3-1
D: .
size: many
J: TRBJ2-7
CDR3: CASSHLMSGEQYF
DNA: TGTGCCAGCAGCCATCTGATGAGCGGCGAGCAGTACTTC

V: TRBV7-9
D: TRBD1
size: few
J: TRBJ1-4
CDR3: CASSPRQGGEKLFF
DNA: TGTGCCAGCAGCCCTCGACAGGGAGGCGAAAAACTGTTTTTT

V: TRBV2
D: .
size: many
J: TRBJ2-3
CDR3: CASSRLGGADTQYF
DNA: TGTGCCAGCAGTAGACTCGGAGGTGCGGATACGCAGTATTTT

V: TRBV4-1
D: .
size: .
J: TRBJ1-1
CDR3: CASSQVAVNTEAFF
DNA: TGCGCCAGCAGCCAAGTGGCGGTGAACACTGAAGCTTTCTTT

V: TRBV2
D: .
size: many
J: TRBJ2-7
CDR3: CASSETTGSEQYF
DNA: TGTGCCAGCAGTGAAACCACGGGCTCCGAGCAGTACTTC

V: TRBV9
D: TRBD2
size: .
J: TRBJ2-1
CDR3: CASSFRLAGMDEQFF
DNA: TGTGCCAGCAGCTTCCGACTAGCGGGAATGGATGAGCAGTTCTTC

V: TRBV6-2/TRBV6-3
D: TRBD1
size: few
J: TRBJ1-3
CDR3: CATEGTGISGNTIYF
DNA: TGTGCCACCGAAGGGACAGGGATCTCTGGAAACACCATATATTTT

V: TRBV3-1
D: .
size: many
J: TRBJ2-1
CDR3: CASSQVGGEQFF
DNA: TGTGCCAGCAGCCAAGTAGGCGGTGAGCAGTTCTTC

V: TRBV19
D: TRBD2
size: .
J: TRBJ2-5
CDR3: CATGLAGSQETQYF
DNA: TGTGCCACAGGACTAGCGGGATCTCAAGAGACCCAGTACTTC

V: TRBV30
D: .
size: few
J: TRBJ2-1
CDR3: CARSGSYNEQFF
DNA: TGTGCCCGGAGCGGCAGCTACAATGAGCAGTTCTTC

V: TRBV20-1
D: TRBD1
size: many
J: TRBJ1-5
CDR3: CSARFPGGTPQHF
DNA: TGCAGTGCTAGATTTCCAGGGGGGACGCCCCAGCATTTT

V: TRBV13
D: TRBD1
size: many
J: TRBJ1-6
CDR3: CASRHRTGRDHSPLHF
DNA: TGTGCCAGCAGACATCGGACAGGGAGGGATCATTCACCCCTCCACTTT

V: TRBV6-1
D: .
size: .
J: TRBJ1-2
CDR3: CASSALGADFYGYTF
DNA: TGTGCCAGCAGTGCTCTCGGGGCGGATTTCTATGGCTACACCTTC

V: TRBV20-1
D: TRBD2
size: few
J: TRBJ2-7
CDR3: CSASVAGGPRSYEQYF
DNA: TGCAGTGCTAGCGTCGCGGGAGGGCCCAGATCCTACGAGCAGTACTTC

V: TRBV5-1
D: .
size: many
J: TRBJ2-5
CDR3: CASSLEGQGETQYF
DNA: TGCGCCAGCAGCTTGGAGGGGCAAGGAGAGACCCAGTACTTC

V: TRBV29-1
D: TRBD1
size: .
J: TRBJ2-5
CDR3: CSAEGTGGTSRGETQYF
DNA: TGCAGCGCCGAAGGGACAGGGGGCACCTCTAGAGGGGAGACCCAGTACTTC